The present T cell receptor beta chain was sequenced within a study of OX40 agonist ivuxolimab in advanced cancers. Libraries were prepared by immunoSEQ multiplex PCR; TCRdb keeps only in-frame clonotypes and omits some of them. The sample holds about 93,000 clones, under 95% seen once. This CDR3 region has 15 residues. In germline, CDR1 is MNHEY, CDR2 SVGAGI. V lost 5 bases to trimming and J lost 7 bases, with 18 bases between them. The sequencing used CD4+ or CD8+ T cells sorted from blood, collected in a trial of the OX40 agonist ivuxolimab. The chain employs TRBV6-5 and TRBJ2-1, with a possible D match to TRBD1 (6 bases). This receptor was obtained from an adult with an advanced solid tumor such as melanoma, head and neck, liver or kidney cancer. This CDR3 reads CASSPDSSFVNEQFF. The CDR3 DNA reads TGTGCCAGCAGTCCGGACAGCTCGTTCGTTAATGAGCAGTTCTTC.